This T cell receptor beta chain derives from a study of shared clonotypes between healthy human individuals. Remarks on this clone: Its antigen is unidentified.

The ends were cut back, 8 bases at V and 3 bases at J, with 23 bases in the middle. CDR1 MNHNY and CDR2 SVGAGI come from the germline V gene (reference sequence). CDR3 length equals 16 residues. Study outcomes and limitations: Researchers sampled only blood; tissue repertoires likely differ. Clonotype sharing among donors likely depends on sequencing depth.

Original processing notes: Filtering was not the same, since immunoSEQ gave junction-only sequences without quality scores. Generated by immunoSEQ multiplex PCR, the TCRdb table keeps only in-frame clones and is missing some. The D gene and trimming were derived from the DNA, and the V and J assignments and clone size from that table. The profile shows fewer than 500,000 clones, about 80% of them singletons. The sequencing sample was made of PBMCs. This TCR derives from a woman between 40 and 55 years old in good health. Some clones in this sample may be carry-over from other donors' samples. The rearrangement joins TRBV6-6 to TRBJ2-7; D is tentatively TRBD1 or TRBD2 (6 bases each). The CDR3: CASAPGAERQNYEQYF. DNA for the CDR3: TGTGCCAGCGCCCCGGGGGCGGAACGACAAAACTACGAGCAGTACTTC.